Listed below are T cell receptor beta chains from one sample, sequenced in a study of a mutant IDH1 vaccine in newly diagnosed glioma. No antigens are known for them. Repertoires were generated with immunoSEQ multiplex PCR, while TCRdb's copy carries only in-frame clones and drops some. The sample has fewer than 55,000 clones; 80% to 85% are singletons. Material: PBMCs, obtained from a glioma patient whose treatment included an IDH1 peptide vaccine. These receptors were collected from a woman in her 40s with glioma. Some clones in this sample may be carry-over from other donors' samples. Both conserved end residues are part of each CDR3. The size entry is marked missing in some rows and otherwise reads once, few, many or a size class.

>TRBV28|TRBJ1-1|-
CASKGEVRGTEAFF
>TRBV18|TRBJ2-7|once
CASSVRVQGGDEQYF
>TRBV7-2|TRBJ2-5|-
CASSFAGVETQYF
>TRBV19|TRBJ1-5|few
CASQTGGGNQPQHF
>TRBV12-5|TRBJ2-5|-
CASGSLETQYF
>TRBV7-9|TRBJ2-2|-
CASRSSTGELFF
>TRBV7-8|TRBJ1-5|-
CASSLTQAQFNQPQHF
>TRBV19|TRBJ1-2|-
CASSSGRTIYGYTF
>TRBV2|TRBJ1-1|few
CATPSQGGPEAFF
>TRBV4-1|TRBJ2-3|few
CASSRLAGGGADTQYF
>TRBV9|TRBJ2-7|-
CASSVGGEGDYEQYF
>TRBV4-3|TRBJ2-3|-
CASSQDAGEGTDTQYF
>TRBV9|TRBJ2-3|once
CASSVSSGRNTDTQYF
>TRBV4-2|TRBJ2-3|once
CASSQGGGLPSYF
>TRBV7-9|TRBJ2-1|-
CASADFGGKVDNEQFF
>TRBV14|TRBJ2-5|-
CASSHFRTGRVLETQYF
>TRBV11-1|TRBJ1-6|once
CASSRPTTAYNSPLHF
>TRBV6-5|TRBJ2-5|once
CASWETQYF
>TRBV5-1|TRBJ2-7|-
CASSYGTGFFEQYF
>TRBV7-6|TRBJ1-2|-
CASSQQDRGSYTF
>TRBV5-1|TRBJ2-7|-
CASSFGTGGKGYEQYF
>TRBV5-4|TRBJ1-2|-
CASSLAAGGYTF
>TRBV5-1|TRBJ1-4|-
CASSGTSTNEKLFF
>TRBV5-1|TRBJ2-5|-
CASSLGGARETQYF
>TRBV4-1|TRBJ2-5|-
CASSQGSSGPQETQYF
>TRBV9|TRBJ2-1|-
CASSVPTSGPSYNEQFF
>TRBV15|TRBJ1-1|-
CATSRNPNAEAFF
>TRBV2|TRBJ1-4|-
CASSDPGGEKLFF
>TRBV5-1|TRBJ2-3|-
CASSFQEVADTQYF
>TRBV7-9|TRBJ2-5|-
CASRRYQETQYF
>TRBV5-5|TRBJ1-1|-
CASSLLGFRNTEAFF
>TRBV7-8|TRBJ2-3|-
CASSLIWGPNSDTQYF
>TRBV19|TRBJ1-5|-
CASSPRRDGSNQPQHF
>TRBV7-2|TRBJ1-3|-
CASASGRTLRTIYF
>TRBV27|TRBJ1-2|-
CASSFGNPGGSGYTF
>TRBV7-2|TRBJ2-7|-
CASSDAGGRGSYEQYF
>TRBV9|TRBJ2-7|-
CASSVAGGNSYEQYF
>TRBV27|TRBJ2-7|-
CASSLSFLSYEQYF
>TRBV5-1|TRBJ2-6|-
CASSLTFGYSGANVLTF
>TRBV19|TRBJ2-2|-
CASSPDSGNTGELFF
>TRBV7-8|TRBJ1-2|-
CASSSDKLYGYTF
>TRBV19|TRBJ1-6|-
CASRLGQNSPLHF
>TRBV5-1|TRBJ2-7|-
CASSPASGREYEQYF
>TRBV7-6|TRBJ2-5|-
CASSLNSGGETQYF
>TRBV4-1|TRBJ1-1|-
CASSQGSRGGPEAFF